The 13 T cell receptor beta chains given below trace back to one sample, sequenced in a study of early T cells in non-severe SARS-CoV-2 infection. Via MiXCR, TCRdb re-called the 5' RACE reads, giving one row per CDR3 protein. The sample includes approximately 100,000 distinct CDR3 sequences, 9.5% to 12% of them seen just once. The sample taken for sequencing was whole blood. The receptors were sampled from an adult who was a healthcare worker with PCR-confirmed SARS-CoV-2 infection or an uninfected control (not recorded which).

The sample holds many counts of this clonotype. The chain's CDR3 is CASSSVISYNEQFF. The CDR3 DNA sequence: TGTGCCAGCAGTTCCGTAATCTCCTACAATGAGCAGTTCTTC. The chain is built from TRBV27 and TRBJ2-1, with D unclear. Germline V gives CDR1 MNHEY, CDR2 SMNVEV (reference sequence). The CDR3 has 14 amino acids. V was trimmed by 4 bases and J by 0 bases, leaving 7 bases between them.

This clonotype was seen more than once but under ten times. The rearrangement links TRBV4-1 to TRBJ1-5; D gene unclear. Trimming removed 3 bases at V and 0 bases at J, with 9 bases between. CDR1 is MGHRA and CDR2 is YSYEKL in the germline V gene. The CDR3 has 15 residues. CDR3 bases: TGCGCCAGCAGCCACGGAAGGCTTAGCAATCAGCCCCAGCATTTT. Translation gives CASSHGRLSNQPQHF.

The chain recombines TRBV20-1 with TRBJ1-1; D gene ambiguous. Germline V gene sequence: CDR1 DFQATT, CDR2 SNEGSKA (reference sequence). The CDR3 covers 12 residues. Trimming cost V 1 base and J 1 base, with 4 bases left between them. CDR3 bases: TGCAGTGCTAGAGTGGGGAACACTGAAGCTTTCTTT. Translated, it gives CSARVGNTEAFF.

The sample holds many counts of this clonotype. The rearrangement links TRBV2 to TRBJ2-7; TRBD1 agrees at 8 bases. V was clipped by 7 bases and J by 1 base; unmatched bases: 6. Per the germline V gene, CDR1 is SNHLY and CDR2 is FYNNEI. The CDR3 sequence is 14 residues long. For the CDR3, the DNA is TGTGCCAGCAAAAAGGACAGGGATTCCTACGAGCAGTACTTC. This translates into CASKKDRDSYEQYF.

This clonotype was picked up a small number of times. The chain couples TRBV18 to TRBJ1-4; unclear D gene. Germline-derived CDR1 and CDR2 are KGHSH and LQKENI. V was pared by 5 bases and J by 4 bases, with 11 bases between. This CDR3 spans 14 amino acids. The chain's CDR3 is CASSAMRSNEKLFF. In DNA form, the CDR3 reads TGTGCCAGCTCAGCGATGAGGAGTAATGAAAAACTGTTTTTT.

This clonotype occurred a few times. This sequence joins TRBV24-1 and TRBJ2-1; 9 bases are a match to TRBD1. From germline, CDR1 is KGHDR and CDR2 SFDVKD. The CDR3 is made up of 17 amino acids. J lost 1 base, V lost 4 bases, and 7 bases had no gene match. The CDR3 nucleotides are TGTGCCACCAGTGACCGCTTGGGACAGGGTTCCTACAATGAGCAGTTCTTC. Translation gives CATSDRLGQGSYNEQFF.

A few counts support this clonotype. The gene calls are TRBV11-2 and TRBJ1-2; D is unresolved. This CDR3 is 17 amino acids long. Trimming took 0 bases from V and 3 from J, leaving 17 bases between them. Germline V CDR1 and CDR2: SGHAT, FQNNGV. Written as DNA, the CDR3 is TGTGCCAGCAGCTTAGATCTATCGACCCTTACTGACTATGGCTACACCTTC. Translation gives CASSLDLSTLTDYGYTF.

A few counts support this clonotype. The chain has TRBV29-1 and TRBJ2-7, with TRBD1 identical over 9 bases. CDR3 length equals 14 residues. V gave up 7 bases and J gave up 4 bases; unmatched junction bases: 11. Germline V lookup: CDR1 SQVTM, CDR2 ANQGSEA. CDR3 loop: CSAGGSGTGYEQYF. CDR3 bases: TGCAGCGCCGGGGGGAGCGGGACAGGGTACGAGCAGTACTTC.

This chain links TRBV7-8 with TRBJ1-4, with D hard to call. Germline lookup yields CDR1 SGHVS and CDR2 FQNEAQ. Trimming took off 0 bases at V and 11 bases at J, with 10 bases between the two ends. The CDR3 runs 13 residues. Here the CDR3 reads CASSLAETGKLFF. In nucleotides, the CDR3 is TGTGCCAGCAGCTTAGCGGAAACGGGTAAACTGTTTTTT. Combining the CDR3 with reference TRBV7-8 and TRBJ1-4 gives the whole variable domain GAGVSQSPRYKVAKRGQDVALRCDPISGHVSLFWYQQALGQGPEFLTYFQNEAQLDKSGLPSDRFFAERPEGSVSTLKIQRTQQEDSAVYLCASSLAETGKLFFGSGTQLSVL.

The table lists this clonotype with a few counts. The chain combines TRBV19 with TRBJ1-6; no firm D call. Germline values: CDR1 LNHDA, CDR2 SQIVND (reference sequence). The length of the CDR3 is 13 residues. The V end lost 4 bases, the J end lost 10 bases, and 11 bases lay between the germline ends. CDR3: CASSTDPSSPLHF. CDR3 DNA: TGTGCCAGTAGTACCGACCCAAGCTCACCCCTCCACTTT. Together with reference TRBV19 and TRBJ1-6, the CDR3 gives the full variable domain: DGGITQSPKYLFRKEGQNVTLSCEQNLNHDAMYWYRQDPGQGLRLIYYSQIVNDFQKGDIAEGYSVSREKKESFPLTVTSAQKNPTAFYLCASSTDPSSPLHFGNGTRLTVT.

This clonotype was seen a few times. The rearrangement uses TRBV7-8 and TRBJ1-5; 7 bases line up with TRBD1. This CDR3 spans 16 amino acids. Germline V gene data show CDR1 as SGHVS and CDR2 as FQNEAQ. V gave up 5 bases and J gave up 6 bases; unmatched junction bases: 13. CDR3 bases: TGTGCCAGCAGCCGGAGCGGACAGGCGACGGGTCAGCCCCAGCATTTT. Translating gives CASSRSGQATGQPQHF.

This rearrangement joins TRBV29-1 to TRBJ2-1; 10 bases agree with TRBD2. The CDR3 is 16 residues long. Trimming removed 4 bases from V and 0 bases from J; junction bases left unmatched: 6. Germline loops: CDR1 SQVTM, CDR2 ANQGSEA. The CDR3 sequence: CSVALSGGVSYNEQFF. In DNA, the CDR3 is TGCAGCGTTGCCCTGAGCGGGGGGGTCTCCTACAATGAGCAGTTCTTC.

At least ten counts were recorded for this clonotype. This chain joins TRBV7-2 and TRBJ2-5; TRBD2 matches at 7 bases. This CDR3 is 15 amino acids long. CDR1 SGHTA and CDR2 FQGNSA come from the germline V gene. Unmatched junction bases numbered 2, after V lost 0 bases and J lost 1 base. The CDR3 reads CASSLARGVQETQYF. The CDR3 DNA follows: TGTGCCAGCAGCTTAGCACGGGGGGTCCAAGAGACCCAGTACTTC. The full variable domain, with the rest looked up from reference TRBV7-2 and TRBJ2-5, is GAGVSQSPSNKVTEKGKDVELRCDPISGHTALYWYRQSLGQGLEFLIYFQGNSAPDKSGLPSDRFSAERTGGSVSTLTIQRTQQEDSAVYLCASSLARGVQETQYFGPGTRLLVL.